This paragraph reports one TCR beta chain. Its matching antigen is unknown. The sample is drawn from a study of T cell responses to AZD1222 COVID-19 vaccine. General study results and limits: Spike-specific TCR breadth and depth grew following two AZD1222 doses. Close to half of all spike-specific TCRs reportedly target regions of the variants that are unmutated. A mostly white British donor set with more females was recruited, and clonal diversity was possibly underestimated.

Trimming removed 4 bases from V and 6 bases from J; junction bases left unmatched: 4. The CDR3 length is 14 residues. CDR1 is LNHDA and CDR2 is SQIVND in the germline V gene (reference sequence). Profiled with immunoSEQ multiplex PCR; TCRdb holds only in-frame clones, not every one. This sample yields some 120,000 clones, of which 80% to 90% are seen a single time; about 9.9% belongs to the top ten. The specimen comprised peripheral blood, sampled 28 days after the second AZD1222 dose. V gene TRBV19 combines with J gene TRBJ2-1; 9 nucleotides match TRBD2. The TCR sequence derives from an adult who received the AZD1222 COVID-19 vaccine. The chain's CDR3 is CASSKRGRANEQFF. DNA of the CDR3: TGTGCCAGTAGTAAACGCGGGAGGGCCAATGAGCAGTTCTTC.